The 14 T cell receptor beta chains below were found in one sample sequenced in a study of cytomegalovirus exposure and HLA in healthy donors. The PCR was carried out with 60 Vbeta primers and 13 Jbeta primers. TCRdb's copy holds only in-frame clones and misses some; the assay was immunoSEQ multiplex PCR. The sample consists of 150,000 to 180,000 clones, roughly 70% of them appearing once. Sequenced: PBMCs. These TCRs come from a man younger than 45 in good health and CMV-seronegative.

The genes are TRBV6-6 and TRBJ1-6; 7 bases align to TRBD1. The CDR3 has 14 residues. CDR1 is MNHNY and CDR2 is SVGAGI in the germline V gene (reference sequence). With 7 bases clipped from V and 2 bases from J, the junction kept 2 bases outside the gene matches. CDR3 loop: CASNQGAYNSPLHF. The CDR3 region has the DNA TGTGCCAGCAACCAGGGGGCCTATAATTCACCCCTCCACTTT.

The rearrangement links TRBV7-2 to TRBJ2-1, with 8 bases fitting TRBD2. CDR1 is SGHTA, CDR2 FQGNSA, per germline. The CDR3 has 16 amino acids. V trimming: 7 bases; J trimming: 3 bases; junction bases outside the gene matches: 11. The CDR3 here is CASTGRGTKYYNEQFF. Here the CDR3 DNA reads TGTGCCAGCACCGGGAGGGGGACAAAATACTACAATGAGCAGTTCTTC.

The rearrangement joins TRBV2 to TRBJ2-4; TRBD2 agrees at 7 bases. V was pared by 2 bases and J by 0 bases, with 4 bases of the junction left unmatched. From germline, CDR1 is SNHLY and CDR2 FYNNEI. The CDR3 extends over 16 amino acids. CDR3 sequence (DNA): TGTGCCAGCAGTGAAACGGGGGGTTTAGCCAAAAACATTCAGTACTTC. It is translated as CASSETGGLAKNIQYF. Supplemented by reference TRBV2 and TRBJ2-4, the full variable domain reads EPEVTQTPSHQVTQMGQEVILRCVPISNHLYFYWYRQILGQKVEFLVSFYNNEISEKSEIFDDQFSVERPDGSNFTLKIRSTKLEDSAMYFCASSETGGLAKNIQYFGAGTRLSVL.

The rearrangement links TRBV7-3 to TRBJ2-2, with 9 nucleotides matching TRBD2. The V and J ends lost 1 base and 0 bases, in that order; junction bases with no gene match: 3. CDR1 and CDR2 from the germline V gene are SGHTA and FQGTGA. The CDR3 runs to 17 residues. The CDR3, as DNA: TGTGCCAGCAGCTTAATAGCGGGGGACCCGAACACCGGGGAGCTGTTTTTT. Protein: CASSLIAGDPNTGELFF.

This chain uses TRBV5-4 with TRBJ1-1, with 7 bases lining up with TRBD1. The CDR3 extends over 16 amino acids. Losses at the gene ends were 3 bases for V and 0 bases for J; bases not matched to a gene: 8. CDR1 SGHNT and CDR2 YYREEE come from the germline V gene (reference sequence). The CDR3 reads CASSSGQVGVNTEAFF. In DNA, the CDR3 is TGTGCCAGCAGCTCCGGACAGGTTGGGGTGAACACTGAAGCTTTCTTT.

The CDR3 here is CATRGSGGSTDTQYF. The CDR3 coding sequence is TGTGCCACACGAGGAAGCGGGGGGAGCACAGATACGCAGTATTTT. The J gene is TRBJ2-3, the V gene TRBV15; 9 nucleotides align to TRBD2. Trimming cost V 9 bases and J 0 bases; bases outside gene matches: 7. CDR3 length: 15 amino acids. CDR1 is LNHNV and CDR2 is YYDKDF in the germline V gene (reference sequence).

This clone was counted only a few times. The chain has TRBV28 and TRBJ2-7, with 9 bases matching TRBD1. In germline, CDR1 is MDHEN, CDR2 SYDVKM. V was pared by 4 bases and J by 4 bases, with 5 bases of the junction left unmatched. CDR3 size: 14 residues. The CDR3: CASSYPGQGYEQYF. The CDR3 DNA reads as TGTGCCAGCAGTTATCCGGGACAGGGATACGAGCAGTACTTC.

This clone was counted a few times. The V and J genes are TRBV5-6 and TRBJ1-3; D is perhaps TRBD1 (6 bases). The germline V and J ends were trimmed by 3 bases and 8 bases, with 21 bases remaining between them. The germline V gene encodes CDR1 SGHDT and CDR2 YYEEEE. CDR3 length equals 16 residues. CDR3 nucleotide sequence: TGTGCCAGCAGCTCTGTCATCAGGGGTATCAGGGACACCATATATTTT. Protein: CASSSVIRGIRDTIYF.

This clone was detected a few times. The chain uses TRBV7-2 and TRBJ2-7, with 7 bases matching TRBD1. The CDR3 spans 13 residues. CDR1 and CDR2 from the germline V gene are SGHTA and FQGNSA. The V gene end was trimmed by 5 bases and the J gene end by 4 bases; junction bases not matched to a gene: 5. The CDR3 sequence is CASSPRQGYEQYF. The DNA of the CDR3 is TGTGCCAGCAGCCCCCGACAGGGTTACGAGCAGTACTTC.

The table lists this clone with a few counts. The V call is TRBV21-1, the J call TRBJ2-1; TRBD1 was called by the table and not checked on the DNA. TRBV21-1 is a known pseudogene. The CDR3 runs 17 residues. CDR3 sequence (DNA): TGTGCCAGCAGCATATTTTGGACAGACTTTACCTACAATGAGCAGTTCTTC. This gives the protein CASSIFWTDFTYNEQFF.

The chain couples TRBV14 to TRBJ2-7; D might be TRBD2 (6 bases). CDR3 length: 14 amino acids. V lost 4 bases, J lost 3 bases, and 13 bases lay in between. CDR1 SGHDN and CDR2 FVKESK come from the germline V gene. The CDR3 sequence is CASSRRQGGYEQYF. CDR3 DNA sequence: TGTGCCAGCAGCCGACGGCAGGGAGGCTACGAGCAGTACTTC.

This clone has more than one count but fewer than ten. The chain couples TRBV5-6 to TRBJ1-1, with TRBD1 as a possible D gene (5 bases). Trimming pared 3 bases from V and 9 bases from J, leaving 9 bases between. The CDR3 is 11 residues long. Germline V gene sequence: CDR1 SGHDT, CDR2 YYEEEE. DNA for the CDR3: TGTGCCAGCAGCTCAGGGCGTCAAGCTTTCTTT. Protein sequence: CASSSGRQAFF.

DNA for the CDR3: TGTGCCAGCAGCCCCCCCGGCAGGGGTGTACAATACGAGCAGTACTTC. It is translated as CASSPPGRGVQYEQYF. The rearrangement uses TRBV11-1 and TRBJ2-7; maybe TRBD1 (6 bases). There are 16 residues in the CDR3. Germline lookup yields CDR1 SGHAT and CDR2 FQDESV (reference sequence). V gave up 5 bases and J gave up 4 bases, with 21 bases separating them.

This clone was detected a few times. CDR3 in DNA: TGTGCCAGCAGTGAAAGGGGGGGGAGAGAAGAGACCCAGTACTTC. Its protein is CASSERGGREETQYF. The chain couples TRBV6-1 to TRBJ2-5; tentative D call: TRBD2 (7 bases). The ends were cut back, 2 bases at V and 3 bases at J, with 13 bases in the middle. This CDR3 contains 15 residues. Germline V lookup: CDR1 MNHNS, CDR2 SASEGT.